A single sample is the source of the 27 T cell receptor beta chains below, sequenced in a study of cytomegalovirus exposure and HLA in healthy donors. The PCR was carried out with 60 Vbeta primers and 13 Jbeta primers. Assay: immunoSEQ multiplex PCR; the TCRdb copy retains only in-frame clones and omits some. The table records around 120,000 clones, about 80% of them present only once. Sequencing was performed on PBMCs. Source of these receptors: a boy younger than 10 in good health and CMV-seronegative.

This clone was recorded once. This chain joins TRBV15 and TRBJ1-6, with no clear D. The CDR3 totals 15 residues. From germline, CDR1 is LNHNV and CDR2 YYDKDF (reference sequence). Trimming removed 0 bases from V and 8 bases from J, with 11 bases in between. CDR3 region: CATSREETWDSPLHF. In DNA, the CDR3 is TGTGCCACCAGCAGAGAGGAGACGTGGGATTCACCCCTCCACTTT.

This chain connects TRBV5-6 to TRBJ1-1, with TRBD1 as a possible D gene (6 bases). Per the germline V gene, CDR1 is SGHDT and CDR2 is YYEEEE. V shed 1 base and J shed 7 bases, with 23 bases lying between them. The CDR3 spans 17 residues. DNA for the CDR3: TGTGCCAGCAGCTTGCCTGATCAGGGGTTCGCGGGCTTTGAAGCTTTCTTT. Residues: CASSLPDQGFAGFEAFF.

V usage is TRBV6-1 and J usage is TRBJ2-5; 9 bases match TRBD2. Germline lookup yields CDR1 MNHNS and CDR2 SASEGT. This CDR3 contains 15 residues. V gave up 10 bases and J gave up 2 bases; unmatched junction bases: 11. The CDR3: CATQYAAGGQETQYF. The CDR3 nucleotides are TGTGCCACACAATACGCGGCGGGGGGGCAAGAGACCCAGTACTTC.

The rearrangement links TRBV7-8 to TRBJ2-7; 9 bases agree with TRBD2. Germline-derived CDR1 and CDR2 are SGHVS and FQNEAQ. This CDR3 has 17 amino acids. The junction had 8 bases not matched to a gene; V was cut back by 0 bases and J by 2 bases. CDR3 coding DNA: TGTGCCAGCAGCTTAGCTTTGCGGGGGGGAGTGGCCTACGAGCAGTACTTC. This translates into CASSLALRGGVAYEQYF.

The rearrangement uses TRBV10-2 and TRBJ2-1; 8 bases are a match to TRBD1. Germline CDR1 and CDR2: WSHSY and SAAADI. This CDR3 has 14 residues. V dropped 4 bases and J dropped 2; count of bases not matched to a gene: 1. CDR3 protein: CASSAGGPYNEQFF. Written as DNA, the CDR3 is TGCGCCAGCAGTGCAGGGGGCCCCTACAATGAGCAGTTCTTC.

The genes are TRBV13 and TRBJ2-3; D gene ambiguous. V was cut by 5 bases and J by 2 bases, with 5 bases left in between. Germline CDR1 PRHDT, CDR2 FYEKMQ (reference sequence). This CDR3 has 12 amino acids. CDR3 sequence (DNA): TGTGCCAGCAGCAACTACACAGATACGCAGTATTTT. Protein sequence: CASSNYTDTQYF.

V usage is TRBV4-1 and J usage is TRBJ2-1; the D gene is possibly TRBD1 (6 bases). CDR1 is MGHRA, CDR2 YSYEKL, per germline. The CDR3 contains 17 residues. V was trimmed by 2 bases and J by 8 bases, leaving 22 bases between them. The CDR3 is CASSQIFTPTQGDEQFF. The CDR3 nucleotides are TGCGCCAGCAGCCAAATTTTTACCCCAACACAGGGTGATGAGCAGTTCTTC.

This clone was seen a few times. The chain joins TRBV28 to TRBJ2-7; tentatively, D is TRBD2 (5 bases). Germline CDR1 MDHEN, CDR2 SYDVKM. The V gene lost 3 bases and the J gene lost 5 bases, with 14 bases spanning the gap. This CDR3 spans 14 amino acids. The CDR3, as DNA: TGTGCCAGCAGTTTCCAGCGGAAAGGGCACGAGCAGTACGTC. Its protein product is CASSFQRKGHEQYV.

The J gene is TRBJ2-5, the V gene TRBV7-6; D might be TRBD1 (6 bases). The CDR3 consists of 13 residues. Germline CDR1 reads SGHVS; CDR2 reads FNYEAQ. Deletions cut 5 bases from V and 7 bases from J, with 14 bases between. CDR3 sequence reads: CASSLDRTRTQYF. In DNA, the CDR3 is TGTGCCAGCAGCCTAGACAGGACGAGGACCCAGTACTTC.

This clone appeared a few times. The genes are TRBV19 and TRBJ1-5; D is possibly TRBD1 (6 bases). Germline loops: CDR1 LNHDA, CDR2 SQIVND (reference sequence). Trimming removed 3 bases from V and 5 bases from J, with 11 bases in between. The CDR3 has 14 residues. CDR3 amino acids: CASSMYRADQPQHF. DNA of the CDR3: TGTGCCAGTAGTATGTACAGGGCCGATCAGCCCCAGCATTTT.

Only one count was recorded for this clone. V usage is TRBV27 and J usage is TRBJ1-6; D may be TRBD1 (5 bases). Germline CDR1 MNHEY, CDR2 SMNVEV (reference sequence). This CDR3 contains 18 residues. V was clipped by 2 bases and J by 2 bases, with 16 bases between them. The CDR3 coding sequence is TGTGCCAGCAGTTTAAAGAGTCCAGGGCGAACCTATAATTCACCCCTCCACTTT. It encodes CASSLKSPGRTYNSPLHF.

Notes on this clone: One end of the junction varies from germline; a read error may be responsible. Other DNA sequences in the sample encode the same CDR3. The CDR3 protein is CASSQEMGPNYGYTF. The CDR3 region has the DNA TGCGCCAGCAGTCAAGAGATGGGGCCTAACTATGGCTACACCTTC. The rearrangement uses TRBV4-1 and TRBJ1-2; the D gene is possibly TRBD1 (5 bases). Germline lookup yields CDR1 MGHRA and CDR2 YSYEKL. The CDR3 consists of 15 residues.

This clone has just a few counts. J is TRBJ2-3 and V is TRBV5-1; tentative D call: TRBD1 (5 bases). Germline V gives CDR1 SGHRS, CDR2 YFSETQ. This CDR3 region has 14 residues. V gave up 4 bases and J gave up 2 bases, with 11 bases separating them. DNA of the CDR3: TGCGCCAGCAGCCAGGACACATCCACAGATACGCAGTATTTT. Its protein is CASSQDTSTDTQYF.

The rearrangement joins TRBV2 to TRBJ1-2; D is perhaps TRBD1 (6 bases). Germline V gene sequence: CDR1 SNHLY, CDR2 FYNNEI. This CDR3 has 13 residues. V gave up 5 bases and J gave up 5 bases, with 12 bases separating them. The CDR3 DNA reads TGTGCCAGCAGTCTGACAGGAGAATATGGCTACACCTTC. Protein: CASSLTGEYGYTF.

The chain links TRBV5-4 to TRBJ2-7, with 12 bases lining up with TRBD2. V shed 3 bases and J 2 bases; nucleotides not matched to a gene: 9. Germline V lookup: CDR1 SGHNT, CDR2 YYREEE (reference sequence). CDR3 length: 17 residues. The CDR3 loop is CASSSKPTSGGPYEQYF. Written as DNA, the CDR3 is TGTGCCAGCAGCTCGAAGCCCACTAGCGGGGGGCCCTACGAGCAGTACTTC.

This sequence joins TRBV7-8 and TRBJ2-7; tentative D call: TRBD2 (6 bases). With 4 bases removed from V and 2 bases from J, the gap between germline ends came to 12 bases. The CDR3 extends over 14 amino acids. The germline V gene has CDR1 SGHVS and CDR2 FQNEAQ. The CDR3 region is CASSWTNRAYEQYF. The CDR3 DNA follows: TGTGCCAGCAGCTGGACTAATAGAGCCTACGAGCAGTACTTC.

The chain joins TRBV7-9 to TRBJ1-1; D gene ambiguous. Trimming shortened V by 1 base and J by 0 bases, and 6 bases separated the two germline ends. CDR1 and CDR2 (germline): SEHNR, FQNEAQ (reference sequence). This CDR3 has 14 amino acids. Here the CDR3 reads CASSLGAVNTEAFF. The CDR3 DNA is TGTGCCAGCAGCTTAGGGGCAGTGAACACTGAAGCTTTCTTT.

A single count supports this clone. The V and J genes are TRBV18 and TRBJ1-2; maybe TRBD1 (5 bases). CDR1 is KGHSH and CDR2 is LQKENI in the germline V gene. Trimming removed 5 bases from V and 8 bases from J, with 12 bases in between. The CDR3 spans 12 residues. The CDR3 nucleotides read TGTGCCAGCTCATCAGGGTCCTCGGGCTACACCTTC. It codes for CASSSGSSGYTF.

The chain links TRBV7-2 to TRBJ2-7; TRBD2 might be the D (6 bases). V was cut by 5 bases and J by 2 bases, with 16 bases left in between. Germline CDR1 SGHTA, CDR2 FQGNSA. This CDR3 has 15 residues. The DNA for the CDR3 is TGTGCCAGCAGCCCGCGGTCTAGCGCTACCTACGAGCAGTACTTC. Translating gives CASSPRSSATYEQYF.

This clone appeared a single time. J is TRBJ2-3 and V is TRBV6-1; TRBD2 aligns across 9 bases. Germline CDR1 is MNHNS and CDR2 is SASEGT. The CDR3 length is 17 residues. The V segment lost 0 bases and the J segment 5 bases; nucleotides outside the gene matches: 9. The CDR3 sequence: CASSEALAGGPGDTQYF. The CDR3 DNA sequence: TGTGCCAGCAGTGAAGCGCTGGCGGGGGGGCCAGGAGATACGCAGTATTTT.

The V gene is TRBV7-2, the J gene TRBJ1-3, with TRBD1 matching over 9 bases. This CDR3 has 13 amino acids. After removal of 10 bases from V and 7 bases from J, the junction contained 8 bases not matched to a gene. Germline values: CDR1 SGHTA, CDR2 FQGNSA. CDR3 nucleotide sequence: TGTGCCACCACGACAGGGGGTCAGAACACCATATATTTT. Protein product: CATTTGGQNTIYF.

There are a few counts of this clone. This rearrangement joins TRBV15 to TRBJ2-7; TRBD1 matches 7 bases. Germline trimming cut 0 bases from V and 2 bases from J; bases unmatched to any gene: 7. The CDR3 totals 16 residues. CDR1 is LNHNV, CDR2 YYDKDF, per germline (reference sequence). The CDR3 loop reads CATSRDLTGNPYEQYV. The CDR3 nucleotides are TGTGCCACCAGCAGAGATCTGACAGGGAACCCCTACGAGCAGTACGTC.

The genes are TRBV19 and TRBJ2-3; 8 positions agree with TRBD2. CDR3 length equals 16 residues. Losses at the gene ends were 6 bases for V and 7 bases for J; bases not matched to a gene: 15. Germline CDR1 and CDR2: LNHDA and SQIVND (reference sequence). CDR3 nucleotide sequence: TGTGCCAGTAGCGTCGGGGGGCGGGGGGACACTCATACGCAGTATTTT. Protein sequence: CASSVGGRGDTHTQYF.

As for this clone: One end of the junction is discordant with germline, which a read error may explain. The chain has TRBV7-9 and TRBJ1-2, with 10 nucleotides matching TRBD1. This CDR3 is built from 17 residues. Per germline, CDR1 SEHNR and CDR2 FQNEAQ (reference sequence). The CDR3 region is CSSSPPGTGAENYGYTF. CDR3 sequence (DNA): TGTTCCAGCAGCCCCCCCGGGACAGGGGCAGAGAACTATGGCTACACCTTC.

The chain joins TRBV5-4 to TRBJ2-2, with unresolved D. The germline CDR1 and CDR2 sequences are SGHNT and YYREEE (reference sequence). V was cut by 7 bases and J by 1 base, with 5 bases left in between. This CDR3 contains 12 residues. The CDR3 is CASLGNTGELFF. CDR3 DNA: TGTGCCAGCCTAGGGAACACCGGGGAGCTGTTTTTT.

This chain uses TRBV5-4 with TRBJ2-1, with 10 nucleotides matching TRBD2. CDR1 is SGHNT and CDR2 is YYREEE in the germline V gene (reference sequence). V trimming: 5 bases; J trimming: 7 bases; junction bases outside the gene matches: 12. The CDR3 is made up of 16 amino acids. CDR3 amino acids: CASSPSGGAYRNEQFF. CDR3 DNA sequence: TGTGCCAGCAGTCCTAGCGGGGGAGCCTATAGGAATGAGCAGTTCTTC.

This sequence joins TRBV7-6 and TRBJ1-1; 7 bases are shared with TRBD1. V gave up 2 bases and J gave up 7 bases; unmatched junction bases: 1. The CDR3 is made up of 12 amino acids. In germline, CDR1 is SGHVS, CDR2 FNYEAQ. The CDR3 nucleotides read TGTGCCAGCAGCTTAAACAGGGGTGAAGCTTTCTTT. Amino acids: CASSLNRGEAFF.